This TCR beta chain was documented in a study of post-analysis software for immune sequencing data. Study-wide results and caveats: Included in a set of roughly five TRBV segments more frequent in patients than controls were TRBV5-6, TRBV5-1 and TRBV20-1.

Trimming left V 5 bases short and J 6 bases short, with 18 bases between. Germline CDR1 and CDR2: MNHEY and SMNVEV (reference sequence). The CDR3 loop spans 15 amino acids. Comments on this clonotype: What it binds is unknown.

Prepared TCR beta cDNA libraries contained unique molecular identifiers. MiXCR, applied by TCRdb to the PCR reads, yields one record per CDR3 protein. The top ten clones hold 9% to 13% of a sample with around 440,000 distinct CDR3 sequences, roughly 45% of them seen once. Sequencing used blood. The source is a girl aged 10 to 17 with multiple sclerosis. The chain employs TRBV27 and TRBJ2-3; D might be TRBD1 or TRBD2, each matching 5 bases. CDR3 in amino acids: CASSPGTPRWDTQYF. The CDR3 DNA is TGTGCCAGCAGTCCCGGGACGCCGCGGTGGGATACGCAGTATTTT.